This record concerns one T cell receptor (beta chain) sequence. Libraries were prepared by immunoSEQ multiplex PCR; TCRdb keeps only in-frame clonotypes and omits some of them. The sample lists about 130,000 clones, 80% to 95% occurring once. The data stem from a study of control samples from healthy donors and cancer patients. Germline V gene lookup returns CDR1 SGHTA and CDR2 FQGNSA. V trimming: 4 bases; J trimming: 10 bases; junction bases outside the gene matches: 10. There are 16 residues in the CDR3. The chain combines TRBV7-2 with TRBJ1-6, with TRBD1 matching 10 bases. The source is a man younger than 35 in good health. Sequenced sample: blood. This CDR3 reads CASSSGQGVTKSPLHF. CDR3 DNA sequence: TGTGCCAGCAGCTCAGGACAGGGGGTCACCAAATCACCCCTCCACTTT. Combining the CDR3 with reference TRBV7-2 and TRBJ1-6 gives the whole variable domain GAGVSQSPSNKVTEKGKDVELRCDPISGHTALYWYRQSLGQGLEFLIYFQGNSAPDKSGLPSDRFSAERTGGSVSTLTIQRTQQEDSAVYLCASSSGQGVTKSPLHFGNGTRLTVT.